Presented here are 21 T cell receptor beta chains from one specimen sequenced in a study of T cells in Graves' hyperthyroidism and ophthalmopathy. TCR beta CDR3 region amplification was performed from RNA transcripts. RT-PCR in the first round (using the HTBI primer set) targeted the TCR CDR3. TCRdb passed the multiplex PCR reads through MiXCR, listing each CDR3 protein once. Of about 480,000 distinct CDR3 sequences listed, about 15% are singletons. Sequenced material: blood. These receptor sequences come from a woman aged 18-29 years with Graves' hyperthyroidism.

As regards this clonotype: Since a much larger clone is just one base distant, this may be a read error. The chain couples TRBV11-3 to TRBJ2-2; D is undetermined. The ends were cut back, 5 bases at V and 0 bases at J, with 13 bases in the middle. This CDR3 contains 16 residues. Germline V gene lookup returns CDR1 SGHNT and CDR2 YENEEA. The CDR3 is CASSVRLTSNTGELFF. The CDR3, as DNA: TGTGCCAGCAGCGTAAGGCTAACTTCGAACACCGGGGAGCTGTTTTTT.

This clonotype was seen many times. The chain uses TRBV19 and TRBJ2-1; 12 nucleotides align to TRBD2. The junction had 7 bases not matched to a gene; V was cut back by 7 bases and J by 9 bases. There are 14 residues in the CDR3. Looked up from germline, CDR1 is LNHDA and CDR2 is SQIVND (reference sequence). CDR3 in DNA: TGTGCCAGTACCCGACTAGCGGGAGAGGGTGAGCAGTTCTTC. This encodes CASTRLAGEGEQFF.

This clonotype was detected many times. The chain uses TRBV25-1 and TRBJ1-1; D is unresolved. In germline, CDR1 is MGHDK, CDR2 SYGVNS. The CDR3 loop spans 12 amino acids. The ends were cut back, 3 bases at V and 7 bases at J, with 9 bases in the middle. As DNA, the CDR3 is TGTGCCAGCAGTGACCCCGGGAATGAAGCTTTCTTT. It translates to CASSDPGNEAFF.

This clonotype was counted at least ten times. V gene TRBV18 combines with J gene TRBJ2-2, with D uncertain. Germline lookup yields CDR1 KGHSH and CDR2 LQKENI. The CDR3 runs 14 residues. V was pared by 2 bases and J by 4 bases, with 8 bases between. Written as DNA, the CDR3 is TGTGCCAGCTCACCAGTCCTACCCACCGGGGAGCTGTTTTTT. Translating it yields CASSPVLPTGELFF.

This clonotype has only a few counts. This chain joins TRBV6-1 and TRBJ2-7, with TRBD1 matching 10 bases. Trimming at V came to 5 bases and at J to 2 bases, leaving 6 bases not matched to a gene. The CDR3 sequence is 15 residues long. Germline values: CDR1 MNHNS, CDR2 SASEGT. CDR3 nucleotide sequence: TGTGCCAGCAGTAAGGGACAGGGGAGGGCCTACGAGCAGTACTTC. Protein product: CASSKGQGRAYEQYF.

This clonotype was counted at least ten times. This chain connects TRBV20-1 to TRBJ2-1; D not certain. The CDR3 has 13 residues. CDR1 DFQATT and CDR2 SNEGSKA come from the germline V gene (reference sequence). The V end was cut by 4 bases, the J end by 5 bases, with 12 bases between. This chain's CDR3 is CSATGGVDNEQFF. The CDR3 nucleotides read TGCAGTGCTACCGGTGGCGTCGACAATGAGCAGTTCTTC.

The chain is built from TRBV29-1 and TRBJ2-2, with D possibly matching TRBD1 (6 bases). Trimming shortened V by 3 bases and J by 2 bases, and 10 bases separated the two germline ends. This CDR3 is built from 14 residues. Germline CDR1 is SQVTM and CDR2 is ANQGSEA. CDR3 nucleotide sequence: TGCAGCGTTGAGAGGACAGTTAACACCGGGGAGCTGTTTTTT. Protein sequence: CSVERTVNTGELFF.

This clonotype occurred many times. V is TRBV6-4 and J is TRBJ1-2; the match to TRBD1 covers 9 bases. V shed 6 bases and J 6 bases; nucleotides not matched to a gene: 5. The CDR3 loop spans 13 amino acids. The germline V gene has CDR1 MRHNA and CDR2 SNTAGT. The CDR3 sequence is CASSLTGGDGYTF. The CDR3 DNA is TGTGCCAGCAGCTTAACAGGGGGCGATGGCTACACCTTC.

This clonotype was seen a few times. This chain joins TRBV19 and TRBJ1-2, with D maybe TRBD1 (5 bases). CDR3 size: 12 residues. The ends were cut back, 4 bases at V and 8 bases at J, with 11 bases in the middle. In germline, CDR1 is LNHDA, CDR2 SQIVND (reference sequence). The chain's CDR3 is CASSTGTGGYTF. CDR3 DNA sequence: TGTGCCAGTAGTACCGGGACGGGGGGCTACACCTTC.

At least ten counts were recorded for this clonotype. The chain has TRBV12-3 or TRBV12-4 and TRBJ1-5, with TRBD1 as a possible D gene (6 bases). V was clipped by 1 base and J by 0 bases, with 10 bases between them. This CDR3 spans 16 amino acids. The CDR3 nucleotides are TGTGCCAGCAGTTTAGGGCGGACAGATAGCAATCAGCCCCAGCATTTT. Its protein product is CASSLGRTDSNQPQHF.

This clonotype showed up just a few times. The genes are TRBV4-1 and TRBJ1-2, with a weak D call TRBD1 (5 bases). V shed 1 base and J shed 0 bases, with 15 bases lying between them. There are 17 residues in the CDR3. Per the germline V gene, CDR1 is MGHRA and CDR2 is YSYEKL. The CDR3 nucleotides read TGCGCCAGCAGCCAAGTTAACAGGCTCGAGCCTAACTATGGCTACACCTTC. Translated: CASSQVNRLEPNYGYTF.

The table lists this clonotype with a few counts. The CDR3 is CSVIGLQGAYEQYF. In nucleotides, the CDR3 is TGCAGCGTTATCGGCCTCCAGGGAGCCTACGAGCAGTACTTC. The chain employs TRBV29-1 and TRBJ2-7; perhaps D is TRBD1 or TRBD2 (5 bases each). Looked up from germline, CDR1 is SQVTM and CDR2 is ANQGSEA. With 5 bases removed from V and 2 bases from J, the gap between germline ends came to 16 bases. The CDR3 has 14 residues.

This clonotype was picked up many times. The chain's CDR3 is CATSDGGQETQYF. The CDR3 bases are TGTGCCACCAGCGACGGAGGACAAGAGACCCAGTACTTC. V is TRBV15 and J is TRBJ2-5; perhaps TRBD2 as D (5 bases). This CDR3 comprises 13 residues. Germline V gene lookup returns CDR1 LNHNV and CDR2 YYDKDF (reference sequence). V shed 5 bases and J shed 2 bases, with 9 bases lying between them.

Many counts were recorded for this clonotype. V and J are TRBV18 and TRBJ2-4, with TRBD1 as a possible D gene (6 bases). CDR3 length: 19 residues. Germline V gene sequence: CDR1 KGHSH, CDR2 LQKENI. Trimming pared 1 base from V and 0 bases from J, leaving 19 bases between. CDR3: CASSPRFQTGPSAKNIQYF. The CDR3 nucleotides are TGTGCCAGCTCACCACGGTTCCAAACAGGGCCATCAGCCAAAAACATTCAGTACTTC.

This clonotype was counted ten times or more. CDR3 in amino acids: CASSLVTSEETQYF. In DNA, the CDR3 is TGTGCCAGCAGCTTGGTGACTAGCGAAGAGACCCAGTACTTC. V is TRBV5-4 and J is TRBJ2-5, with TRBD2 matching 8 bases. This CDR3 contains 14 residues. After removal of 0 bases from V and 3 bases from J, the junction contained 1 base not matched to a gene. Germline CDR1 reads SGHNT; CDR2 reads YYREEE (reference sequence). Filled out from reference TRBV5-4 and TRBJ2-5, the complete variable domain reads ETGVTQSPTHLIKTRGQQVTLRCSSQSGHNTVSWYQQALGQGPQFIFQYYREEENGRGNFPPRFSGLQFPNYSSELNVNALELDDSALYLCASSLVTSEETQYFGPGTRLLVL.

This clonotype was detected only once. A much larger clonotype is one base distant, so this may be a read error. J is TRBJ2-7 and V is TRBV18; possibly TRBD1 for D (5 bases). The germline V gene encodes CDR1 KGHSH and CDR2 LQKENI. The CDR3 is 13 amino acids. The CDR3 region is CDSSPGPSYEQYF. DNA for the CDR3: TGTGACAGCTCACCAGGGCCCTCCTACGAGCAGTACTTC.

Details on this clonotype: This could be a read error, since a much larger clone is one nucleotide away. The DNA for the CDR3 is TGCGCCAGCAGCGGACTAGCGGACAATGAGCAGTTCTTC. Translating it yields CASSGLADNEQFF. This chain uses TRBV5-1 with TRBJ2-1, with TRBD2 matching 10 bases. V shed 4 bases, J shed 5 bases, and the junction held 0 bases outside the gene matches. Germline CDR1 and CDR2: SGHRS and YFSETQ. The CDR3 has 13 residues.

There are many counts of this clonotype. The rearrangement links TRBV2 to TRBJ2-7, with a tentative D call TRBD1 (6 bases). V was cut by 6 bases and J by 4 bases, with 19 bases left in between. The V gene's germline CDR1 is SNHLY and CDR2 FYNNEI. The CDR3 loop spans 15 amino acids. The CDR3 spells CASRARGGAGYEQYV. The CDR3 DNA reads TGTGCCAGCAGAGCTCGTGGGGGCGCGGGTTACGAGCAGTACGTC.

This clonotype was counted at least ten times. The chain uses TRBV14 and TRBJ1-2; TRBD1 matches at 7 bases. The CDR3 totals 14 residues. V lost 0 bases to trimming and J lost 11 bases; unmatched junction nucleotides: 9. Germline values: CDR1 SGHDN, CDR2 FVKESK. CDR3 coding DNA: TGTGCCAGCAGCCAAGAGGGACCGACAGGGAGTTACACCTTC. It yields the protein CASSQEGPTGSYTF.

The chain carries TRBV9 and TRBJ2-2; D is unresolved. V lost 0 bases and J lost 1, with 10 bases in between. Germline assignment: CDR1 SGDLS and CDR2 YYNGEE. This CDR3 comprises 16 residues. The CDR3 is CASSVGGRRNTGELFF. The CDR3 DNA sequence: TGTGCCAGCAGCGTAGGAGGTAGGAGGAACACCGGGGAGCTGTTTTTT.

This clonotype was found a few times. The chain is built from TRBV5-1 and TRBJ2-1; TRBD1 or TRBD2 may be the D gene (5 bases each). The CDR3 totals 17 residues. Trimming cost V 2 bases and J 0 bases, with 15 bases left between them. Germline CDR1 is SGHRS and CDR2 is YFSETQ. CDR3 sequence reads: CASSLTVGASSYNEQFF. The CDR3 nucleotides are TGCGCCAGCAGCTTAACCGTCGGGGCAAGCTCCTACAATGAGCAGTTCTTC.